These T cell receptor beta chains were read from a single sample in a study of blood T cell repertoires in COVID-19. The table came from immunoSEQ multiplex PCR; TCRdb's copy has only in-frame clones and leaves some out. Here the sample spans about 260,000 clones, 80% to 90% being singletons. Sequenced sample: peripheral blood. The receptor set was obtained from a woman in her 70s with COVID-19, enrolled during active disease. CDR3s include the opening cysteine and the closing phenylalanine or tryptophan. Fields, in order: D gene, V gene, J gene, clone size, CDR3 DNA, CDR3 protein. D genes are given only for firm matches. The size field is filled for only some rows; it gives once, few, many or a size class.

d_gene: TRBD1; v_gene: TRBV9; j_gene: TRBJ1-5; abundance: .; CDR3nt: TGTGCCAGCAGCGCGACGGACAGGGGAGGACAGCCCCAGCATTTT; CDR3aa: CASSATDRGGQPQHF
d_gene: .; v_gene: TRBV10-3; j_gene: TRBJ1-6; abundance: .; CDR3nt: TGTGCCATCAGTCAGGGAGGCTCACCCCTCCACTTT; CDR3aa: CAISQGGSPLHF
d_gene: .; v_gene: TRBV7-9; j_gene: TRBJ1-4; abundance: once; CDR3nt: TGTGCCAGCAGCTCTTCGGGAGGCTACAATGAAAAACTGTTTTTT; CDR3aa: CASSSSGGYNEKLFF
d_gene: .; v_gene: TRBV29-1; j_gene: TRBJ1-2; abundance: .; CDR3nt: TGCAGCGGCAGCGGGGCCTATAACTATGGCTACACCTTC; CDR3aa: CSGSGAYNYGYTF
d_gene: .; v_gene: TRBV4-3; j_gene: TRBJ2-7; abundance: .; CDR3nt: TGCGCCAGCAGCCAAGATCTCGAGTTACTGGACGAGCAGTACTTC; CDR3aa: CASSQDLELLDEQYF
d_gene: TRBD1; v_gene: TRBV19; j_gene: TRBJ1-1; abundance: .; CDR3nt: TGTGCCAGTAGTAGGACAGGACAGGGCACTGAAGCTTTCTTT; CDR3aa: CASSRTGQGTEAFF
d_gene: .; v_gene: TRBV6-4; j_gene: TRBJ1-1; abundance: .; CDR3nt: TGTGCCAGCAGTGACCTGGGCAGCGGAAAAGCTTTCTTT; CDR3aa: CASSDLGSGKAFF
d_gene: .; v_gene: TRBV7-9; j_gene: TRBJ2-7; abundance: .; CDR3nt: TGTGCCAGCAGCTCCCCCCGGGGATTAGGGACCTACGAGCAGTACTTC; CDR3aa: CASSSPRGLGTYEQYF
d_gene: .; v_gene: TRBV27; j_gene: TRBJ2-1; abundance: .; CDR3nt: TGTGCCACCCGACTGAACTACAATGAGCAGTTCTTC; CDR3aa: CATRLNYNEQFF
d_gene: .; v_gene: TRBV6-5; j_gene: TRBJ1-1; abundance: .; CDR3nt: TGTGCCAGCAGTTATGCGGGAGGCGCTGAAGCTTTCTTT; CDR3aa: CASSYAGGAEAFF
d_gene: TRBD1; v_gene: TRBV3-1/TRBV3-2; j_gene: TRBJ2-1; abundance: .; CDR3nt: TGTGCCAGCAGCCCCGGACAGGGCGCCTACAATGAGCAGTTCTTC; CDR3aa: CASSPGQGAYNEQFF
d_gene: .; v_gene: TRBV20-1; j_gene: TRBJ2-1; abundance: .; CDR3nt: TGCAGTGCTAGTTCGGGGGTGGCGATCCTGTACAATGAGCAGTTCTTC; CDR3aa: CSASSGVAILYNEQFF
d_gene: .; v_gene: TRBV4-2; j_gene: TRBJ2-1; abundance: .; CDR3nt: TGTGCCAGCAGCCTACGTCCTGAGGATGAGCAGTTCTTC; CDR3aa: CASSLRPEDEQFF
d_gene: .; v_gene: TRBV5-6; j_gene: TRBJ1-1; abundance: .; CDR3nt: TGTGCCAGCAGCTTCGACAGAGGGAACACTGAAGCTTTCTTT; CDR3aa: CASSFDRGNTEAFF
d_gene: .; v_gene: TRBV6-1; j_gene: TRBJ1-5; abundance: .; CDR3nt: TGTGCCAGCAGTGAATACAACAATCAGCCCCAGCATTTT; CDR3aa: CASSEYNNQPQHF
d_gene: .; v_gene: TRBV20-1; j_gene: TRBJ2-7; abundance: .; CDR3nt: TGCAGTTTTTTCGGCTCCTACGAGCAGTACTTC; CDR3aa: CSFFGSYEQYF
d_gene: TRBD1; v_gene: TRBV28; j_gene: TRBJ1-6; abundance: .; CDR3nt: TGTGCCAGCAGTTTCGCCGACAGGGAAAGTTCACCCCTCCACTTT; CDR3aa: CASSFADRESSPLHF
d_gene: .; v_gene: TRBV19; j_gene: TRBJ1-2; abundance: .; CDR3nt: TGTGCCAGTAGTCCACAGGGTTTGGAGGGCTACACCTTC; CDR3aa: CASSPQGLEGYTF
d_gene: TRBD1; v_gene: TRBV9; j_gene: TRBJ2-2; abundance: .; CDR3nt: TGTGCCAGCAGCCCCGACAGGGGGGGCACCGGGGAGCTGTTTTTT; CDR3aa: CASSPDRGGTGELFF
d_gene: .; v_gene: TRBV30; j_gene: TRBJ1-4; abundance: .; CDR3nt: TGTGCCTGGAGTGTATCACAGGTTAATGAAAAACTGTTTTTT; CDR3aa: CAWSVSQVNEKLFF
d_gene: .; v_gene: TRBV11-3; j_gene: TRBJ2-5; abundance: .; CDR3nt: TGTGCCAGCAGCTTAGGCGTGGGCTGGGAGACCCAGTACTTC; CDR3aa: CASSLGVGWETQYF
d_gene: TRBD2; v_gene: TRBV19; j_gene: TRBJ2-3; abundance: .; CDR3nt: TGTGCCAGTAGCCAGCTAGCGGGAGGGCCCGATACGCAGTATTTT; CDR3aa: CASSQLAGGPDTQYF
d_gene: .; v_gene: TRBV7-6; j_gene: TRBJ1-1; abundance: .; CDR3nt: TGTGCCAGCAGCTTAAAGGGAGATGAAGCTTTCTTT; CDR3aa: CASSLKGDEAFF
d_gene: TRBD2; v_gene: TRBV9; j_gene: TRBJ2-3; abundance: .; CDR3nt: TGTGCCAGCAGCTTCGGTCCTAGCGGGAGTGGGAGTGGCACAGATACGCAGTATTTT; CDR3aa: CASSFGPSGSGSGTDTQYF
d_gene: .; v_gene: TRBV7-8; j_gene: TRBJ2-7; abundance: few; CDR3nt: TGTGCCAGCAGTGCCTTAGCGGTAAGCTCCTACGAGCAGTACTTC; CDR3aa: CASSALAVSSYEQYF
d_gene: .; v_gene: TRBV4-2; j_gene: TRBJ2-1; abundance: .; CDR3nt: TGTGCCAGCAGCCAAGTATCGGGGTACAATGAGCAGTTCTTC; CDR3aa: CASSQVSGYNEQFF
d_gene: TRBD2; v_gene: TRBV5-4; j_gene: TRBJ2-7; abundance: .; CDR3nt: TGTGCCAGCAGAGCGGGAGGGGATACCTACGAGCAGTACTTC; CDR3aa: CASRAGGDTYEQYF
d_gene: .; v_gene: TRBV2; j_gene: TRBJ1-2; abundance: .; CDR3nt: TGTGCCAGCAGTGAACGGGGAATTGACTATGGCTACACCTTC; CDR3aa: CASSERGIDYGYTF
d_gene: .; v_gene: TRBV19; j_gene: TRBJ1-3; abundance: .; CDR3nt: TGTGCCAGTAGTATTGCGACAATGACTGGAAACACCATATATTTT; CDR3aa: CASSIATMTGNTIYF
d_gene: TRBD2; v_gene: TRBV7-6; j_gene: TRBJ2-7; abundance: many; CDR3nt: TGTGCCAGCAGCTTAGCTAGCGGGAGGGCGGGCGAGCAGTACTTC; CDR3aa: CASSLASGRAGEQYF
d_gene: .; v_gene: TRBV5-1; j_gene: TRBJ2-7; abundance: .; CDR3nt: TGCGCCAGCAGCTTGGCGGGTCTCCCATTGGGTGGCGAGCAGTACTTC; CDR3aa: CASSLAGLPLGGEQYF
d_gene: .; v_gene: TRBV7-8; j_gene: TRBJ2-2; abundance: once; CDR3nt: TGTGCCAGCAGCTTAATTCATGGCGGGCGAGGAACCGGGGAGCTGTTTTTT; CDR3aa: CASSLIHGGRGTGELFF
d_gene: TRBD1; v_gene: TRBV6-5; j_gene: TRBJ1-2; abundance: .; CDR3nt: TGTGCCAGCAAGGACAGGGGGCCTAACTATGGCTACACCTTC; CDR3aa: CASKDRGPNYGYTF
d_gene: .; v_gene: TRBV6-2/TRBV6-3; j_gene: TRBJ2-3; abundance: .; CDR3nt: TGTGCCAGCAGTTATCCGGCCGGGACTCAAATACATACGCAGTATTTT; CDR3aa: CASSYPAGTQIHTQYF
d_gene: .; v_gene: TRBV9; j_gene: TRBJ1-5; abundance: .; CDR3nt: TGTGCCAGCAGCCCTGGAGGGAGCAATCAGCCCCAGCATTTT; CDR3aa: CASSPGGSNQPQHF
d_gene: .; v_gene: TRBV28; j_gene: TRBJ1-1; abundance: .; CDR3nt: TGTGCCAGCGGCCCGTGGGGAGGGGTAGCTTTCTTT; CDR3aa: CASGPWGGVAFF
d_gene: .; v_gene: TRBV28; j_gene: TRBJ1-5; abundance: .; CDR3nt: TGTGCCAGCAGTTCCCCAGGGTTGAATCAGCCCCAGCATTTT; CDR3aa: CASSSPGLNQPQHF
d_gene: TRBD2; v_gene: TRBV6-5; j_gene: TRBJ2-7; abundance: .; CDR3nt: TGTGCCAGCAGAATGACTAGCGGCTCCTACGAGCAGTACTTC; CDR3aa: CASRMTSGSYEQYF
d_gene: .; v_gene: TRBV6-2/TRBV6-3; j_gene: TRBJ1-1; abundance: once; CDR3nt: TGTGCCAGCAGTTACAGGGGCCAGTGGAGCACTGAAGCTTTCTTT; CDR3aa: CASSYRGQWSTEAFF
d_gene: TRBD1; v_gene: TRBV6-6; j_gene: TRBJ1-3; abundance: .; CDR3nt: TGTGCCAGCAGTTACTCTCAGGGGGTATCGAAATTT; CDR3aa: CASSYSQGVSKF
d_gene: .; v_gene: TRBV5-1; j_gene: TRBJ1-5; abundance: .; CDR3nt: TGCGCCAGCAGCCCACGGGGGGGCGGCCAGCCCCAGCATTTT; CDR3aa: CASSPRGGGQPQHF
d_gene: TRBD1; v_gene: TRBV6-4; j_gene: TRBJ1-2; abundance: .; CDR3nt: TGTGCCAGCAGTGACTCGCAGGGGGCGGATGGCTACACCTTC; CDR3aa: CASSDSQGADGYTF
d_gene: .; v_gene: TRBV29-1; j_gene: TRBJ2-5; abundance: .; CDR3nt: TGCAGCGTTGTGAGGACTCAAGAGACCCAGTACTTC; CDR3aa: CSVVRTQETQYF
d_gene: .; v_gene: TRBV5-1; j_gene: TRBJ1-2; abundance: .; CDR3nt: TGCGCCAGCAGCCCCGGGACAACCTCCTATGGCTACACCTTC; CDR3aa: CASSPGTTSYGYTF
d_gene: TRBD2; v_gene: TRBV19; j_gene: TRBJ2-1; abundance: .; CDR3nt: TGTGCCAGTAGTACCGTAACTAGCGGGAGGTCCTATGAGCAGTTCTTC; CDR3aa: CASSTVTSGRSYEQFF